Listed below are T cell receptor beta chains from one sample, sequenced in a study of T cell repertoires in cytomegalovirus infection. From the reads, TCRdb called clonotypes with MiXCR, one entry per CDR3 protein. Here the sample spans more than 90,000 distinct CDR3 sequences, over 9.5% being singletons. For these receptors, no antigen is known. Specimen: PBMCs, sequenced either directly or after in vitro stimulation (not recorded which). These receptors were obtained from a human donor in good health (CMV status not recorded). Some clones in this sample may be carry-over from other donors' samples. Both conserved end residues are part of each CDR3. A D gene is named only where the DNA matches it firmly. The size field is filled for only some rows; it gives once, few, many or a size class.

DNA | CDR3 | D | size | J | V
TGTGCCAGCAGCTTAGACGGGGGGCACTACGAGCAGTACTTC | CASSLDGGHYEQYF | - | - | TRBJ2-7 | TRBV7-9
TGTGCCAGCAGTCTAAGACCTAGTGGCACTGAAGCTTTCTTT | CASSLRPSGTEAFF | - | many | TRBJ1-1 | TRBV27
TGTGCCAGCAGCTTGGCAGTCAGCAGCTCTGGAAACACCATATATTTT | CASSLAVSSSGNTIYF | - | many | TRBJ1-3 | TRBV7-2
TGTGCCAGCAGCTTAGGGGCTTCGACGGGGAACTATGGCTACACCTTC | CASSLGASTGNYGYTF | - | few | TRBJ1-2 | TRBV7-9
TGTGCCAGCAGCCCGCCAGGGAGCGGGAGTGCCTACAATGAGCAGTTCTTC | CASSPPGSGSAYNEQFF | TRBD2 | many | TRBJ2-1 | TRBV5-4
TGTGCCAGCCCCTATCGGGCTAGCGGGAGGGCCATCGGAGGGAATGAGCAGATCTTC | CASPYRASGRAIGGNEQIF | TRBD2 | - | TRBJ2-1 | TRBV7-7
TGTGCCAGCAGCGCTTACCAAGAGACCCAGTACTTC | CASSAYQETQYF | - | few | TRBJ2-5 | TRBV7-2
TGTGCCAGCACGTACAGGGGACTAGCGGGAGAGGAAGAGACCCAGTACTTC | CASTYRGLAGEEETQYF | TRBD2 | - | TRBJ2-5 | TRBV9
TGTGCCAGCAGTGAAAGACGGGGTTACACAGATACGCAGTATTTT | CASSERRGYTDTQYF | - | many | TRBJ2-3 | TRBV2
TGTGCCAGCTCACCCGACATGGGGGCCGTTGAAGCTTTCTTT | CASSPDMGAVEAFF | - | - | TRBJ1-1 | TRBV18
TGTGCCTGGAGTGTAGAGGGGTGGGAGACCCAGTACTTC | CAWSVEGWETQYF | - | - | TRBJ2-5 | TRBV30
TGCGCCAGCAGCCAAGGGCCAGCCGCGACACTTGAAGCTTTCTTT | CASSQGPAATLEAFF | - | few | TRBJ1-1 | TRBV4-1
TGTGCCAGCAGCACACTACAGGGTAGCGGAGGAAATTCACCCCTCCACTTT | CASSTLQGSGGNSPLHF | - | many | TRBJ1-6 | TRBV7-8
TGTGCCAGCAGCTTAGAATCCCGCAATGAGCAGTTCTTC | CASSLESRNEQFF | - | many | TRBJ2-1 | TRBV7-2
TGCGCCAGCAGCTTCGGGGGACAGTCTTACGAGCAGTACTTC | CASSFGGQSYEQYF | - | once | TRBJ2-7 | TRBV5-1
TGTGCCAGCAGAGGACAGGATTATGGCTACACCTTC | CASRGQDYGYTF | TRBD1 | many | TRBJ1-2 | TRBV7-8
TGTGCCAGCAGTGAAGTTAGAGAGACCCAGTACTTC | CASSEVRETQYF | - | many | TRBJ2-5 | TRBV6-1